These 32 T cell receptor beta chains came from one sample sequenced in a study of memory CD4+ T cells and cytomegalovirus serostatus. The sort gate was single viable CD3+CD4+CD8-CD45RO+ cells for memory CD4+ T cells. Measured with immunoSEQ multiplex PCR; TCRdb has only the in-frame clones, and not every one. Counted here are about 59,000 clones, approximately 78% occurring once; the ten biggest clones make up more than 1%. Sequencing was carried out using memory CD4+ T cells from blood. These receptors were collected from an adult in good health and CMV-seronegative.

In its sample, this clone was seen once. The gene calls are TRBV30 and TRBJ2-7; 11 bases align to TRBD2. The trim removed 3 bases at V and 3 bases at J, leaving 4 bases unmatched. Germline values: CDR1 GTSNPN, CDR2 SVGIG (reference sequence). The CDR3 extends over 14 amino acids. The CDR3 nucleotides are TGTGCCTGGAGACGACTAGCGGGAAACTACGAGCAGTACTTC. The encoded protein is CAWRRLAGNYEQYF.

The chain combines TRBV2 with TRBJ1-1, with no clear D. Looked up from germline, CDR1 is SNHLY and CDR2 is FYNNEI. The CDR3 runs 13 residues. The V gene lost 4 bases and the J gene lost 3 bases, with 9 bases spanning the gap. CDR3 DNA sequence: TGTGCCAGCAGTGTACGGGGATACACTGAAGCTTTCTTT. Amino acid sequence: CASSVRGYTEAFF.

The rearrangement uses TRBV2 and TRBJ1-5; D ambiguous. CDR1 SNHLY and CDR2 FYNNEI come from the germline V gene. This CDR3 has 19 residues. The germline V and J ends were trimmed by 7 bases and 0 bases, with 25 bases remaining between them. The CDR3: CASTPIQSTRPYSNQPQHF. The CDR3 DNA reads TGTGCCAGCACCCCTATACAGAGTACTAGACCTTATAGCAATCAGCCCCAGCATTTT.

V gene TRBV7-2 combines with J gene TRBJ2-7, with a tentative D call TRBD1 (7 bases). This CDR3 comprises 14 residues. Per germline, CDR1 SGHTA and CDR2 FQGNSA. Trimming removed 8 bases at V and 11 bases at J, with 25 bases between. CDR3 nucleotide sequence: TGTGCCAGCGGATTAGGCCAGGGGGGAGAGGCGAAGTACTTC. Residues: CASGLGQGGEAKYF.

A word on this clone: One end of the junction is discordant with germline, which a read error may explain. The chain joins TRBV6-6 to TRBJ2-7, with D possibly matching TRBD2 (7 bases). The CDR3 is 15 residues long. Germline V gene data show CDR1 as MNHNY and CDR2 as SVGAGI (reference sequence). The CDR3 sequence: CASTYSGGGVKKQYF. The CDR3 nucleotides read TGTGCCAGCACTTACTCAGGCGGGGGCGTAAAGAAGCAGTACTTC.

The chain carries TRBV5-6 and TRBJ1-2; D remains ambiguous. Trimming took off 0 bases at V and 3 bases at J, with 12 bases between the two ends. In germline, CDR1 is SGHDT, CDR2 YYEEEE. The CDR3 runs 15 residues. CDR3 sequence (DNA): TGTGCCAGCAGCTTGGCCCTGGTAGTGGACTATGGCTACACCTTC. Its protein product is CASSLALVVDYGYTF.

This chain connects TRBV15 to TRBJ2-7; maybe TRBD2 (6 bases). V lost 1 base and J lost 5, with 18 bases in between. This CDR3 region has 16 residues. CDR1 is LNHNV and CDR2 is YYDKDF in the germline V gene (reference sequence). CDR3 sequence reads: CATSRGGSGSKHEQYF. The CDR3 nucleotides are TGTGCCACCAGCAGAGGGGGAAGCGGGTCAAAGCACGAGCAGTACTTC.

This clone has a handful of counts. This chain uses TRBV19 with TRBJ2-7; 10 bases line up with TRBD1. This CDR3 contains 15 residues. Germline V gene sequence: CDR1 LNHDA, CDR2 SQIVND (reference sequence). V dropped 3 bases and J dropped 3; count of bases not matched to a gene: 5. The CDR3 region is CASSIGTGDYYEQYF. The CDR3 DNA sequence: TGTGCCAGTAGTATTGGGACAGGGGATTACTACGAGCAGTACTTC.

The chain links TRBV11-2 to TRBJ1-1; TRBD1 agrees at 7 bases. With 4 bases clipped from V and 5 bases from J, the junction kept 7 bases outside the gene matches. Germline CDR1 SGHAT, CDR2 FQNNGV. CDR3 size: 14 residues. CDR3 protein: CASSSGNRGTEAFF. DNA of the CDR3: TGTGCCAGCAGCTCCGGAAACAGGGGTACTGAAGCTTTCTTT.

The rearrangement joins TRBV9 to TRBJ2-1; perhaps D is TRBD1 or TRBD2 (6 bases each). CDR3 length equals 16 residues. The V gene's germline CDR1 is SGDLS and CDR2 YYNGEE. Trimming took off 1 base at V and 6 bases at J, with 17 bases between the two ends. The CDR3 is CASSVLREGGGNEQFF. CDR3 in DNA: TGTGCCAGCAGCGTATTGAGAGAGGGGGGCGGCAATGAGCAGTTCTTC.

This clone was recorded a few times. V is TRBV29-1 and J is TRBJ2-1, with TRBD1 identical over 11 bases. V was pared by 6 bases and J by 8 bases, with 12 bases of the junction left unmatched. CDR1 is SQVTM and CDR2 is ANQGSEA in the germline V gene. The CDR3 consists of 15 residues. The CDR3 nucleotides read TGCAGCGTCGCCTGGAGCAGGGACAGGGGGGATGAGCAGTTCTTC. This sequence encodes CSVAWSRDRGDEQFF.

The J gene is TRBJ1-1, the V gene TRBV2; weak D call: TRBD1 (6 bases). The CDR3 consists of 14 residues. Looked up from germline, CDR1 is SNHLY and CDR2 is FYNNEI. V lost 4 bases and J 5 bases, leaving 14 bases between the germline ends. CDR3 amino acids: CASSGQGSRTEAFF. The CDR3 DNA reads TGTGCCAGCAGTGGTCAGGGGTCGAGAACTGAAGCTTTCTTT.

As for this clone: The same CDR3 is also encoded by other DNA sequences in this sample. The chain is built from TRBV7-9 and TRBJ2-3; D is possibly TRBD1 (5 bases). The CDR3 has 14 amino acids. The ends were cut back, 3 bases at V and 0 bases at J, with 7 bases in the middle. Per the germline V gene, CDR1 is SEHNR and CDR2 is FQNEAQ (reference sequence). Written as DNA, the CDR3 is TGTGCCAGCAGCTTCCAGGGCAGCACAGATACGCAGTATTTT. Protein: CASSFQGSTDTQYF.

This clone appeared a few times. The chain links TRBV5-6 to TRBJ2-3, with D unresolved. V was trimmed by 4 bases and J by 0 bases, leaving 3 bases between them. Looked up from germline, CDR1 is SGHDT and CDR2 is YYEEEE. The CDR3 spans 12 residues. The CDR3 loop reads CASSLSTDTQYF. DNA of the CDR3: TGTGCCAGCAGCCTTAGCACAGATACGCAGTATTTT. Supplemented by reference TRBV5-6 and TRBJ2-3, the full variable domain reads DAGVTQSPTHLIKTRGQQVTLRCSPKSGHDTVSWYQQALGQGPQFIFQYYEEEERQRGNFPDRFSGHQFPNYSSELNVNALLLGDSALYLCASSLSTDTQYFGPGTRLTVL.

This chain links TRBV5-8 with TRBJ2-1; 8 nucleotides line up with TRBD1. Germline CDR1 is SGHTS and CDR2 is YDEGEE. V lost 2 bases, J lost 5 bases, and 6 bases stayed unmatched. This CDR3 comprises 15 residues. The CDR3 sequence is CASSLRQGTDNEQFF. In DNA form, the CDR3 reads TGTGCCAGCAGCTTACGACAGGGGACAGACAATGAGCAGTTCTTC.

The chain combines TRBV11-3 with TRBJ2-7; 8 nucleotides align to TRBD2. The CDR3 runs to 15 residues. The germline V gene encodes CDR1 SGHNT and CDR2 YENEEA. Unmatched junction bases numbered 8, after V lost 4 bases and J lost 3 bases. In nucleotides, the CDR3 is TGTGCCAGCAGCTCCCAAGCGGGAGCAGACTACGAGCAGTACTTC. Its protein is CASSSQAGADYEQYF.

The chain employs TRBV7-8 and TRBJ2-3; D may be TRBD2 (5 bases). The CDR3 has 17 amino acids. Germline CDR1 and CDR2: SGHVS and FQNEAQ. The V gene lost 3 bases and the J gene lost 1 base, with 17 bases spanning the gap. CDR3 residues: CASSLRNLAIGTDTQYF. CDR3 DNA sequence: TGTGCCAGCAGCTTGAGGAATTTAGCGATCGGCACAGATACGCAGTATTTT.

This clone was observed a handful of times. The V call is TRBV30, the J call TRBJ1-6; TRBD1 agrees at 7 bases. CDR3 size: 13 residues. CDR1 and CDR2 from the germline V gene are GTSNPN and SVGIG (reference sequence). The J segment lost 7 bases and the V segment lost 2 bases, leaving 2 bases of the junction unmatched. The CDR3 protein is CAWSMDRNSPLHF. CDR3 in DNA: TGTGCCTGGAGTATGGACAGGAATTCACCCCTCCACTTT.

CDR3 in DNA: TGTGCCAGCAGCCAAGACGAATCAGGGGGGACCTATGGCTACACCTTC. Residues: CASSQDESGGTYGYTF. The chain combines TRBV5-4 with TRBJ1-2; 7 bases align to TRBD1. The CDR3 has 16 residues. Germline CDR1 reads SGHNT; CDR2 reads YYREEE (reference sequence). J lost 4 bases, V lost 4 bases, and 13 bases had no gene match. The full variable domain, with the rest looked up from reference TRBV5-4 and TRBJ1-2, is ETGVTQSPTHLIKTRGQQVTLRCSSQSGHNTVSWYQQALGQGPQFIFQYYREEENGRGNFPPRFSGLQFPNYSSELNVNALELDDSALYLCASSQDESGGTYGYTFGSGTRLTVV.

The chain uses TRBV11-3 and TRBJ1-3, with D uncertain. The CDR3 extends over 14 amino acids. CDR1 and CDR2 from the germline V gene are SGHNT and YENEEA. Trimming stripped 5 bases from V and 0 bases from J, with 8 bases between. This CDR3 reads CASSHRDSGNTIYF. In DNA form, the CDR3 reads TGTGCCAGCAGCCACCGGGACTCTGGAAACACCATATATTTT.

The CDR3 DNA follows: TGTGCCAGCAGTTTAAGAGAAGGGGGACCCGACTCACCCCTCCACTTT. It codes for CASSLREGGPDSPLHF. V and J are TRBV6-6 and TRBJ1-6; D perhaps matches TRBD1 (6 bases). The V end lost 4 bases, the J end lost 10 bases, and 20 bases lay between the germline ends. The germline V gene encodes CDR1 MNHNY and CDR2 SVGAGI (reference sequence). The CDR3 extends over 16 amino acids.

This chain links TRBV30 with TRBJ2-5; possible D gene TRBD2, 6 bases. TRBJ2-7 matches the DNA end more closely, so the J call is doubtful. There are 18 residues in the CDR3. CDR1 is GTSNPN, CDR2 SVGIG, per germline (reference sequence). CDR3 coding DNA: TGTGCCTGGAGGACAAATCCCGAGGGGACTGTTACAAGCTACGAGCAGTACTTC. The encoded protein is CAWRTNPEGTVTSYEQYF.

The rearrangement uses TRBV30 and TRBJ1-3; D is ambiguous. Trimming cost V 0 bases and J 0 bases, with 24 bases left between them. CDR3 length: 20 residues. Germline assignment: CDR1 GTSNPN and CDR2 SVGIG (reference sequence). The chain's CDR3 is CAWSVSQFLTKKYSGNTIYF. The CDR3 nucleotides are TGTGCCTGGAGTGTAAGCCAGTTTCTTACCAAGAAATACTCTGGAAACACCATATATTTT.

This clone was counted only a few times. The genes are TRBV19 and TRBJ2-4, with 7 bases matching TRBD1. The CDR3 length is 13 residues. V lost 8 bases and J lost 1; bases outside the gene matches: 2. CDR1 LNHDA and CDR2 SQIVND come from the germline V gene (reference sequence). The CDR3 here is CASQDRAKNIQYF. CDR3 nucleotides: TGTGCCAGTCAGGACAGGGCCAAAAACATTCAGTACTTC.

Comments on this clone: A junction boundary mismatches the germline segment, possibly from a read error. The rearrangement links TRBV4-1 to TRBJ2-2, with a tentative D call TRBD2 (5 bases). The CDR3 spans 14 residues. Germline V gene sequence: CDR1 MGHRA, CDR2 YSYEKL. CDR3 DNA: TGCGCCAGCAGCCAAGCAGAGGGCTATTCGGAGCTGTTTTTC. This encodes CASSQAEGYSELFF.

The J gene is TRBJ2-3, the V gene TRBV2; 9 bases are shared with TRBD2. V shed 8 bases, J shed 3 bases, and the junction held 15 bases outside the gene matches. This CDR3 is 17 amino acids long. From germline, CDR1 is SNHLY and CDR2 FYNNEI. CDR3 sequence reads: CASGLAGEEFETDTQYF. The CDR3 coding sequence is TGTGCCAGCGGGTTAGCGGGAGAAGAGTTCGAAACAGATACGCAGTATTTT.

This chain uses TRBV14 with TRBJ2-7; D could derive from TRBD1 or TRBD2 (5 bases each). The CDR3 loop spans 14 amino acids. Germline V gene sequence: CDR1 SGHDN, CDR2 FVKESK. V lost 3 bases to trimming and J lost 6 bases, with 15 bases between them. Here the CDR3 reads CASSQGTRASEQYF. The CDR3 DNA reads as TGTGCCAGCAGCCAGGGGACCAGGGCGTCCGAGCAGTACTTC.

The chain uses TRBV4-2 and TRBJ1-3; weak D call: TRBD1 (5 bases). The CDR3 is 19 amino acids. V lost 1 base and J lost 0, with 19 bases in between. Looked up from germline, CDR1 is LGHNA and CDR2 is YNFKEQ. The CDR3 DNA reads TGTGCCAGCAGCCAAGCGCGGGGGGGAACACATTTCTCTGGAAACACCATATATTTT. It translates to CASSQARGGTHFSGNTIYF.

The chain employs TRBV5-4 and TRBJ2-3; D unclear. Trimming shortened V by 1 base and J by 1 base, and 10 bases separated the two germline ends. The CDR3 consists of 15 residues. CDR1 is SGHNT and CDR2 is YYREEE in the germline V gene (reference sequence). CDR3 DNA: TGTGCCAGCAGCTTGCCCCTAGGGCGCACAGATACGCAGTATTTT. Amino acids: CASSLPLGRTDTQYF.

This chain links TRBV5-5 with TRBJ1-1; tentative D call: TRBD1 (5 bases). Germline V gene data show CDR1 as SGHKS and CDR2 as YYEKEE (reference sequence). This CDR3 has 16 amino acids. Trimming pared 4 bases from V and 0 bases from J, leaving 16 bases between. This CDR3 is CASSRQTNSLNTEAFF. CDR3 coding DNA: TGTGCCAGCAGCCGACAGACCAATAGCTTGAACACTGAAGCTTTCTTT.

The CDR3: CASREVKNSGNTIYF. The CDR3 DNA follows: TGTGCCAGCAGAGAGGTGAAGAACTCTGGAAACACCATATATTTT. This chain links TRBV7-2 with TRBJ1-3; D is unclear. Germline V gene data show CDR1 as SGHTA and CDR2 as FQGNSA. Trimming pared 6 bases from V and 0 bases from J, leaving 12 bases between. CDR3 size: 15 residues.

The V gene is TRBV29-1, the J gene TRBJ1-4; D might be TRBD1 (5 bases). Looked up from germline, CDR1 is SQVTM and CDR2 is ANQGSEA. This CDR3 comprises 14 residues. Trimming removed 4 bases from V and 4 bases from J, with 13 bases in between. In DNA, the CDR3 is TGCAGCGTTGGGCTCCAGGGTTATAATGAAAAACTGTTTTTT. Amino acids: CSVGLQGYNEKLFF.